A selection of T cell receptor beta chains follows, all from one sample in a study of T cells in Graves' hyperthyroidism and ophthalmopathy. TCRdb reprocessed the multiplex PCR reads with MiXCR, giving one entry per CDR3 protein. The sample holds 490,000 or so distinct CDR3 sequences, just under 20% seen once. What was sequenced was blood. Every receptor here comes from a man aged 40-49 years with Graves' ophthalmopathy. Each CDR3 is given with its conserved first and last residue. Each record gives: J gene, V gene, clone size, D gene, CDR3 protein, CDR3 DNA. The D gene is left open where the match is weak. Not every row has a clone size; where given, it reads once, few, many or a size class.

>TRBJ2-7|TRBV30|many|.
CAWSGGGHEQYF
TGTGCCTGGAGTGGTGGAGGCCACGAGCAGTACTTC
>TRBJ2-7|TRBV24-1|.|TRBD1
CATSDSDRDEQYF
TGTGCCACCAGTGACTCCGACAGGGACGAGCAGTACTTC
>TRBJ2-3|TRBV5-1|.|TRBD1
CASSWTGGGTDTQYF
TGCGCCAGCAGCTGGACAGGGGGCGGCACAGATACGCAGTATTTT
>TRBJ2-7|TRBV12-3/TRBV12-4|many|.
CASTLGGVPYEQYF
TGTGCCAGCACTCTCGGTGGGGTTCCCTACGAGCAGTACTTC
>TRBJ2-2|TRBV6-1|.|TRBD2
CASSPLLTSVNTGKLFF
TGTGCCAGCAGCCCCCTCTTGACTAGCGTGAACACCGGGAAGCTGTTTTTT
>TRBJ2-5|TRBV19|.|.
CASSISAQPPETQYF
TGTGCCAGTAGTATTTCAGCGCAACCCCCAGAGACCCAGTACTTC
>TRBJ2-1|TRBV27|.|TRBD1
CASSTPVRDRGVNEQFF
TGTGCCAGCAGTACCCCCGTCCGGGACAGGGGCGTCAATGAGCAGTTCTTC
>TRBJ2-7|TRBV20-1|.|.
CSARDRDPSDEFPYEQYF
TGCAGTGCTAGAGATAGGGATCCTTCAGACGAATTCCCCTACGAGCAGTACTTC
>TRBJ2-3|TRBV5-4|few|.
CASSLAGGTGDTQYF
TGTGCCAGCAGCTTGGCAGGCGGGACCGGAGATACGCAGTATTTT
>TRBJ2-1|TRBV7-9|many|.
CASSPTEVPYNEQFF
TGTGCCAGCAGCCCTACCGAGGTACCCTACAATGAGCAGTTCTTC
>TRBJ2-5|TRBV7-2|many|TRBD1
CASSFSSGGGIETQYF
TGTGCCAGCAGCTTTTCCTCAGGGGGCGGAATAGAGACCCAGTACTTC
>TRBJ2-1|TRBV28|many|.
CASSLSGGGSYNEQFF
TGTGCCAGCAGTTTATCGGGCGGCGGCTCCTACAATGAGCAGTTCTTC
>TRBJ2-4|TRBV11-1|few|.
CASSHRDASDQYF
TGTGCCAGCAGCCATAGGGACGCCTCTGATCAGTACTTC
>TRBJ2-3|TRBV5-5|many|TRBD2
CASSLGLAGGPSTDTQYF
TGTGCCAGCAGCTTGGGGCTAGCGGGAGGACCCAGCACAGATACGCAGTATTTT
>TRBJ2-7|TRBV11-2|.|TRBD2
CASSPGLAGAVGEQYF
TGTGCCAGCAGCCCCGGACTAGCGGGAGCTGTTGGAGAGCAGTACTTC
>TRBJ1-3|TRBV3-1|few|.
CASISLSGNTIYF
TGTGCCAGCATCTCTTTGTCTGGAAACACCATATATTTT
>TRBJ2-5|TRBV20-1|many|.
CINRFQETQYF
TGCATTAACAGGTTCCAAGAGACCCAGTACTTC
>TRBJ1-5|TRBV19|.|TRBD1
CASNLQGDPGNQPQHF
TGTGCCAGTAATTTACAGGGGGATCCCGGCAATCAGCCCCAGCATTTT
>TRBJ1-5|TRBV27|.|.
CASSFVGGEGQPQHF
TGTGCCAGCAGTTTTGTGGGGGGCGAAGGTCAGCCCCAGCATTTT
>TRBJ2-4|TRBV6-1|few|.
CASSPGTKNIQYF
TGTGCCAGCAGCCCGGGTACCAAAAACATTCAGTACTTC
>TRBJ2-3|TRBV7-2|.|.
CASSLSFGDTQYF
TGTGCCAGCAGCTTAAGTTTTGGAGATACGCAGTATTTT
>TRBJ2-3|TRBV30|few|TRBD2
CAWTLGLAGVTDTQYF
TGTGCCTGGACCCTCGGACTAGCGGGCGTCACAGATACGCAGTATTTT